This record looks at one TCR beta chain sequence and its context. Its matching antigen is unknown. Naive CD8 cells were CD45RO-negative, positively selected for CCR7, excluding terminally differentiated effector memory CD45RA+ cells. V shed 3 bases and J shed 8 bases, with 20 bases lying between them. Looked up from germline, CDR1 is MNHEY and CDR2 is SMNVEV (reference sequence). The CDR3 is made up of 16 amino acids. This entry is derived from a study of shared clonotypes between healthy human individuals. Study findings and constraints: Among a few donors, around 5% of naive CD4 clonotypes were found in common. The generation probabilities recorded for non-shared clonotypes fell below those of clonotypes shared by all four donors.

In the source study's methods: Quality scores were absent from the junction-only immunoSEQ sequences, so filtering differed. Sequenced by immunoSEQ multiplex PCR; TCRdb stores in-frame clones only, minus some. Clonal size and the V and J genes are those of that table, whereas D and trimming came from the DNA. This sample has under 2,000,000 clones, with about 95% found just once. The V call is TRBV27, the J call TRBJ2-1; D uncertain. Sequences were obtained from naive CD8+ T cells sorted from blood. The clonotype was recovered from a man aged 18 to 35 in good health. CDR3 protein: CASSFGTYVLPHEQFF. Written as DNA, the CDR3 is TGTGCCAGCAGTTTTGGCACCTACGTCCTTCCCCATGAGCAGTTCTTC.